The 25 T cell receptor beta chains listed next were all sequenced from one sample in a study of blood T cell repertoires in COVID-19. This table comes from immunoSEQ multiplex PCR, and its TCRdb copy is limited to in-frame clones, with some not included. The top ten hold about 2.4% of the sample, which has 150,000 to 190,000 clones, 80% to 90% seen once. The specimen was peripheral blood. The source is a woman in her 70s with acute or convalescent COVID-19.

A remark on this clone: The junction and the germline gene differ at one end; a read error may be behind it. The rearrangement uses TRBV28 and TRBJ1-2; a weak D match, TRBD1 (5 bases). CDR1 is MDHEN, CDR2 SYDVKM, per germline. The CDR3 is 17 amino acids. CDR3 region: CASRLSGAGTGPSGSTF. DNA of the CDR3: TGTGCCAGCAGGTTATCCGGGGCGGGGACGGGACCTTCTGGGAGTACCTTC.

This clone has a handful of counts. For the CDR3, the DNA is TGCGCCAGCAGCTCGGGGGGCGCCAAAAACATTCAGTACTTC. Amino acid sequence: CASSSGGAKNIQYF. The chain combines TRBV5-1 with TRBJ2-4; possible D gene TRBD2, 7 bases. V was shortened by 3 bases and J by 1 base, with 8 bases between the two germline ends. CDR1 and CDR2 from the germline V gene are SGHRS and YFSETQ. The CDR3 loop spans 14 amino acids.

This chain joins TRBV30 and TRBJ1-4; weak D call: TRBD1 (5 bases). The CDR3 spans 16 residues. V shed 0 bases and J shed 4 bases, with 15 bases lying between them. Germline values: CDR1 GTSNPN, CDR2 SVGIG (reference sequence). CDR3 DNA sequence: TGTGCCTGGAGTGTATCCCGCAGGGCTGGTAATGAAAAACTGTTTTTT. It specifies CAWSVSRRAGNEKLFF.

This chain uses TRBV3-1 (or the pseudogene TRBV3-2) with TRBJ1-2, with a weak D call TRBD1 (6 bases). Germline values: CDR1 LGHDT, CDR2 YNNKEL (reference sequence). The CDR3 sequence is 15 residues long. V gave up 3 bases and J gave up 4 bases, with 15 bases separating them. The CDR3 reads CASSHLKTGAYGYTF. The CDR3 DNA follows: TGTGCCAGCAGCCACCTGAAGACAGGCGCCTATGGCTACACCTTC.

The V and J genes are TRBV28 and TRBJ1-3; D is uncertain. V was pared by 4 bases and J by 0 bases, with 4 bases between. CDR3 length equals 13 residues. Germline loops: CDR1 MDHEN, CDR2 SYDVKM. The CDR3 DNA reads TGTGCCAGCAGTTATAGCTCTGGAAACACCATATATTTT. Translating it yields CASSYSSGNTIYF.

The chain has TRBV7-2 and TRBJ2-3, with D unresolved. The germline V gene encodes CDR1 SGHTA and CDR2 FQGNSA. With 1 base removed from V and 7 bases from J, the gap between germline ends came to 12 bases. The CDR3 has 14 residues. CDR3 coding DNA: TGTGCCAGCAGCTTAGGCGGCTATCGTCATACGCAGTATTTT. Amino acids: CASSLGGYRHTQYF.

The V call is TRBV18, the J call TRBJ1-5; a weak D match, TRBD1 (5 bases). There are 15 residues in the CDR3. Trimming shortened V by 3 bases and J by 2 bases, and 11 bases separated the two germline ends. Germline assignment: CDR1 KGHSH and CDR2 LQKENI. CDR3: CASSPQGTGNQPQHF. The DNA of the CDR3 is TGTGCCAGCTCACCCCAAGGGACTGGCAATCAGCCCCAGCATTTT.

This clone was detected once. V and J are TRBV15 and TRBJ2-5; 12 nucleotides align to TRBD1. Looked up from germline, CDR1 is LNHNV and CDR2 is YYDKDF (reference sequence). J lost 4 bases, V lost 1 base, and 4 bases had no gene match. CDR3 length equals 16 residues. CDR3 in DNA: TGTGCCACCAGCAGAGGGGACAGGGGGCCCTCAGAGACCCAGTACTTC. It is translated as CATSRGDRGPSETQYF.

The genes are TRBV9 and TRBJ1-1, with 8 bases that match TRBD1. CDR1 is SGDLS and CDR2 is YYNGEE in the germline V gene. The CDR3 extends over 14 amino acids. V was clipped by 4 bases and J by 7 bases; unmatched bases: 9. CDR3 sequence (DNA): TGTGCCAGCAGCCCCCAGACAGGGGTTAATGAAGCTTTCTTT. It is translated as CASSPQTGVNEAFF.

This clone was counted between two and nine times. V usage is TRBV4-2 and J usage is TRBJ1-4; TRBD1 matches 7 bases. V lost 4 bases to trimming and J lost 4 bases; unmatched junction nucleotides: 6. This CDR3 is built from 15 residues. The germline V gene encodes CDR1 LGHNA and CDR2 YNFKEQ. The CDR3 is CASSLGTALNEKLFF. The CDR3 nucleotides read TGTGCCAGCAGCCTAGGGACAGCGCTTAATGAAAAACTGTTTTTT.

The chain is built from TRBV11-2 and TRBJ1-3; 7 positions agree with TRBD1. CDR1 is SGHAT and CDR2 is FQNNGV in the germline V gene. Trimming cost V 5 bases and J 0 bases; bases outside gene matches: 7. This CDR3 has 16 amino acids. The CDR3 DNA sequence: TGTGCCAGCAGCACCAACAGGGGCGGCTCTGGAAACACCATATATTTT. Protein: CASSTNRGGSGNTIYF.

The chain joins TRBV19 to TRBJ1-2; TRBD1 might be the D (5 bases). This CDR3 is 13 amino acids long. Germline V gene data show CDR1 as LNHDA and CDR2 as SQIVND (reference sequence). With 3 bases removed from V and 5 bases from J, the gap between germline ends came to 10 bases. The CDR3 reads CASSIPGRYGYTF. The CDR3 nucleotides are TGTGCCAGTAGTATTCCAGGGCGGTATGGCTACACCTTC.

The V and J genes are TRBV5-8 and TRBJ1-1; maybe TRBD1 (6 bases). Germline V gives CDR1 SGHTS, CDR2 YDEGEE. The CDR3 length is 15 residues. V gave up 6 bases and J gave up 3 bases, with 18 bases separating them. The CDR3 region has the DNA TGTGCCAGCAAAGAGGGGGGGGCCGGATACACTGAAGCTTTCTTT. Amino acid sequence: CASKEGGAGYTEAFF.

The chain carries TRBV9 and TRBJ2-3; perhaps TRBD1 as D (5 bases). V was clipped by 4 bases and J by 0 bases, with 15 bases between them. Germline V gene data show CDR1 as SGDLS and CDR2 as YYNGEE. The CDR3 is 16 residues long. CDR3 residues: CASSSQGGLSTDTQYF. Written as DNA, the CDR3 is TGTGCCAGCAGCTCTCAGGGCGGCCTTAGCACAGATACGCAGTATTTT.

The chain joins TRBV10-3 to TRBJ1-3; 9 bases align to TRBD1. The CDR3 contains 16 residues. V was pared by 3 bases and J by 4 bases, with 7 bases of the junction left unmatched. CDR1 is ENHRY, CDR2 SYGVKD, per germline. In DNA form, the CDR3 reads TGTGCCATCAGTGAACCGGGACAGGGAGTCGGAAACACCATATATTTT. Protein: CAISEPGQGVGNTIYF.

CDR3 loop: CASSLTRDRVFYGYTF. The CDR3 DNA sequence: TGTGCCAGCTCCTTAACCCGGGACAGGGTTTTTTATGGCTACACCTTC. This chain joins TRBV18 and TRBJ1-2; 9 nucleotides align to TRBD1. V trimming: 6 bases; J trimming: 5 bases; junction bases outside the gene matches: 13. The CDR3 covers 16 residues. CDR1 and CDR2 from the germline V gene are KGHSH and LQKENI.

V is TRBV19 and J is TRBJ1-6; 7 nucleotides align to TRBD1. In germline, CDR1 is LNHDA, CDR2 SQIVND (reference sequence). The CDR3 is 14 residues long. Germline trimming cut 5 bases from V and 7 bases from J; bases unmatched to any gene: 5. The CDR3 protein is CASSVQGRNSPLHF. As DNA, the CDR3 is TGTGCCAGTAGTGTACAGGGGCGGAATTCACCCCTCCACTTT.

This clone turned up a few times. This sequence joins TRBV9 and TRBJ1-3; tentatively, D is TRBD1 (5 bases). Trimming shortened V by 0 bases and J by 0 bases, and 13 bases separated the two germline ends. This CDR3 has 17 residues. The germline V gene encodes CDR1 SGDLS and CDR2 YYNGEE. The DNA for the CDR3 is TGTGCCAGCAGCGTAGGGATCGGACAACTCTCTGGAAACACCATATATTTT. Protein product: CASSVGIGQLSGNTIYF.

The J gene is TRBJ1-6, the V gene TRBV6-5; possible D gene TRBD1, 6 bases. The CDR3 totals 15 residues. Trimming took off 0 bases at V and 13 bases at J, with 16 bases between the two ends. Germline loops: CDR1 MNHEY, CDR2 SVGAGI. Here the CDR3 DNA reads TGTGCCAGCAGTTACTCAGGCAGGGGTTTAAGGCCCCTCCACTTT. Protein product: CASSYSGRGLRPLHF.

The V call is TRBV10-3, the J call TRBJ1-2, with a possible D match to TRBD1 (5 bases). The CDR3 spans 15 residues. V was pared by 5 bases and J by 7 bases, with 20 bases between. Germline V gene data show CDR1 as ENHRY and CDR2 as SYGVKD. CDR3 region: CAISLGRAELGGYTF. The CDR3 coding sequence is TGTGCCATCAGTCTCGGCAGGGCAGAGTTAGGTGGCTACACCTTC.

This chain joins TRBV2 and TRBJ1-2, with D maybe TRBD1 (5 bases). The CDR3 length is 15 residues. Germline values: CDR1 SNHLY, CDR2 FYNNEI. Trimming took off 7 bases at V and 4 bases at J, with 19 bases between the two ends. CDR3 sequence: CASTPGGAGPYGYTF. The CDR3 nucleotides are TGTGCCAGCACCCCTGGAGGGGCAGGACCCTATGGCTACACCTTC. Full variable domain (outside the CDR3, taken from reference TRBV2 and TRBJ1-2): EPEVTQTPSHQVTQMGQEVILRCVPISNHLYFYWYRQILGQKVEFLVSFYNNEISEKSEIFDDQFSVERPDGSNFTLKIRSTKLEDSAMYFCASTPGGAGPYGYTFGSGTRLTVV.

The gene calls are TRBV19 and TRBJ1-5, with TRBD1 as a possible D gene (5 bases). The length of the CDR3 is 14 residues. V was shortened by 6 bases and J by 3 bases, with 12 bases between the two germline ends. Germline loops: CDR1 LNHDA, CDR2 SQIVND (reference sequence). DNA of the CDR3: TGTGCCAGTAGGCTGACAGTCCTCAATCAGCCCCAGCATTTT. Residues: CASRLTVLNQPQHF.

J is TRBJ1-1 and V is TRBV18; D possibly corresponds to TRBD1 (6 bases). The CDR3 totals 14 residues. Deletions cut 3 bases from V and 1 base from J, with 9 bases between. From germline, CDR1 is KGHSH and CDR2 LQKENI. DNA for the CDR3: TGTGCCAGCTCACCCCAGGGGAGGAACACTGAAGCTTTCTTT. Protein: CASSPQGRNTEAFF.

J is TRBJ1-1 and V is TRBV29-1; 8 nucleotides match TRBD1. The CDR3 spans 13 residues. V lost 7 bases to trimming and J lost 7 bases; unmatched junction nucleotides: 11. Germline assignment: CDR1 SQVTM and CDR2 ANQGSEA. CDR3 in DNA: TGCAGCGCCCGACAGGGGCCTGGCTTTGAAGCTTTCTTT. Its protein is CSARQGPGFEAFF.

This chain links TRBV9 with TRBJ2-2; 7 nucleotides line up with TRBD2. The ends lost 0 bases at V and 2 bases at J; junction bases unmatched: 7. Germline loops: CDR1 SGDLS, CDR2 YYNGEE. CDR3 length equals 17 residues. The CDR3 bases are TGTGCCAGCAGCGTAGTCGGAGGCGGGGGAAACACCGGGGAGCTGTTTTTT. Translated, it gives CASSVVGGGGNTGELFF.